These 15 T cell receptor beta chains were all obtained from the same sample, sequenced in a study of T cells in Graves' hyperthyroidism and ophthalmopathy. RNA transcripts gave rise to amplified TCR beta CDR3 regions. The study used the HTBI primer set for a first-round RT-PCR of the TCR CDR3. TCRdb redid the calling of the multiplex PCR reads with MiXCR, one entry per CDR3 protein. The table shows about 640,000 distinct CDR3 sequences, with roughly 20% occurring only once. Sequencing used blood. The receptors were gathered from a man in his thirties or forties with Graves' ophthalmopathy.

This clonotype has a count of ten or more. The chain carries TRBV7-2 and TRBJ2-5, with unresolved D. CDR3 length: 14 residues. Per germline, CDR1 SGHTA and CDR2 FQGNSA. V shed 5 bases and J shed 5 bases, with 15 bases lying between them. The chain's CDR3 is CASSGPPLRETQYF. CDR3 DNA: TGTGCCAGCAGCGGACCCCCCTTGAGGGAGACCCAGTACTTC.

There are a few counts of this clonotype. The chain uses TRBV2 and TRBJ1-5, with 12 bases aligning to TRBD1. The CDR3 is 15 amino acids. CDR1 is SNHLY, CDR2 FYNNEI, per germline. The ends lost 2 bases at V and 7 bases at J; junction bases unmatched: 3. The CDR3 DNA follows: TGTGCCAGCAGTGAAATGGGACAGGGGGCCCAGCCCCAGCATTTT. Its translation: CASSEMGQGAQPQHF. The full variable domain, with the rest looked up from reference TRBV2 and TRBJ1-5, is EPEVTQTPSHQVTQMGQEVILRCVPISNHLYFYWYRQILGQKVEFLVSFYNNEISEKSEIFDDQFSVERPDGSNFTLKIRSTKLEDSAMYFCASSEMGQGAQPQHFGDGTRLSIL.

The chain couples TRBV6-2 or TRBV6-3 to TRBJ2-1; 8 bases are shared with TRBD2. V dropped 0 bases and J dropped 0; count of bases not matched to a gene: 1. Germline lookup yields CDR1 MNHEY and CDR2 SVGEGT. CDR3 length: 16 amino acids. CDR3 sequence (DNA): TGTGCCAGCAGTTACTCGACTAGCGTCTCCTACAATGAGCAGTTCTTC. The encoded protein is CASSYSTSVSYNEQFF.

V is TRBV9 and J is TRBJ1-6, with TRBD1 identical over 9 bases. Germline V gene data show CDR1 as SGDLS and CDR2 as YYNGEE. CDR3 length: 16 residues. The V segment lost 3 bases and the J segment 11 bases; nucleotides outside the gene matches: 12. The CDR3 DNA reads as TGTGCCAGCAGCGGAACGACCGGGACAGGGAATGCACCCCTCCACTTT. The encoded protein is CASSGTTGTGNAPLHF.

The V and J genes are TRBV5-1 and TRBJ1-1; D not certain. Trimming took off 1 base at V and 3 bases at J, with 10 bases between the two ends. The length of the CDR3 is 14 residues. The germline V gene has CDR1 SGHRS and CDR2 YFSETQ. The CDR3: CASSLSLAYTEAFF. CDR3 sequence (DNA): TGCGCCAGCAGCTTGAGCTTAGCCTACACTGAAGCTTTCTTT.

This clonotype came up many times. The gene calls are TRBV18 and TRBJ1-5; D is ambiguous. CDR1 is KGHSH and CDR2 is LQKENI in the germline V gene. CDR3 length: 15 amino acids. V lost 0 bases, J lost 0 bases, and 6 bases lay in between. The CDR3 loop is CASSPPEYSNQPQHF. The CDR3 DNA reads TGTGCCAGCTCACCACCAGAATATAGCAATCAGCCCCAGCATTTT.

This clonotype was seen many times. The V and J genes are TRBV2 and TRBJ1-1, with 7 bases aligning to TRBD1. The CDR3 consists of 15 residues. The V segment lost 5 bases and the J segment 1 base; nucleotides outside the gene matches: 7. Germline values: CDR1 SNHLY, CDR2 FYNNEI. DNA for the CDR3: TGTGCCAGCAGTAAGAACAGGGGACCGAACACTGAAGCTTTCTTT. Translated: CASSKNRGPNTEAFF.

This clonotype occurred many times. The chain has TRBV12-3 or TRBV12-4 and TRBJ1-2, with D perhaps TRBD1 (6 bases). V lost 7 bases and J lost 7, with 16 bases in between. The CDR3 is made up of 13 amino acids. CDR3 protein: CASTMGHGLGYTF. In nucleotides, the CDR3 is TGTGCCAGCACCATGGGACACGGTCTTGGCTACACCTTC.

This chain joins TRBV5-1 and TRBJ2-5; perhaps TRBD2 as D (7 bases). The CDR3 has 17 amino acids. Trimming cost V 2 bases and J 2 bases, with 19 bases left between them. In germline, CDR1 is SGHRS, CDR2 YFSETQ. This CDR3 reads CASSLTGTRGGQETQYF. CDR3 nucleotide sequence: TGCGCCAGCAGCTTAACCGGGACAAGGGGGGGACAAGAGACCCAGTACTTC.

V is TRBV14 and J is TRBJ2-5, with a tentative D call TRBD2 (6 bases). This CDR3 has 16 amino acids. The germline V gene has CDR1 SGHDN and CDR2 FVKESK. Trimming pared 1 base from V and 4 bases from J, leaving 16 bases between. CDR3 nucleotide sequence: TGTGCCAGCAGCCAAGGAAAAGGCCAGGGAGGAGAGACCCAGTACTTC. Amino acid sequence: CASSQGKGQGGETQYF.

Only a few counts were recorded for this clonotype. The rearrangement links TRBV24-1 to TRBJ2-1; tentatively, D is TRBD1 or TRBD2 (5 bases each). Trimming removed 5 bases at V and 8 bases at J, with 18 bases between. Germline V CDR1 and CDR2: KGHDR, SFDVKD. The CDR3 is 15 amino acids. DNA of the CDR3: TGTGCCACCAGTGGTCCCGGGACCAATGACGATGAGCAGTTCTTC. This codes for CATSGPGTNDDEQFF.

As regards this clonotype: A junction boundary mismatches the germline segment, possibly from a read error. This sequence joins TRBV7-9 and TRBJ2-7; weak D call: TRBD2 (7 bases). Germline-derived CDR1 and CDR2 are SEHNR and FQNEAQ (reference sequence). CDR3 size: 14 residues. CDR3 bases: TGTGCCAGCAGCTTAAATGCAGGGGACTACGGGCAGTACTTC. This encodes CASSLNAGDYGQYF.

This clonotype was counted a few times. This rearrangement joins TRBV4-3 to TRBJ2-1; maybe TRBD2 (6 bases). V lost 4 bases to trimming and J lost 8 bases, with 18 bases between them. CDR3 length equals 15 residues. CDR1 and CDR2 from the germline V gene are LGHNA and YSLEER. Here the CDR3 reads CASSLWDGSADEQFF. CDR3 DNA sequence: TGCGCCAGCAGCCTGTGGGACGGGAGTGCCGATGAGCAGTTCTTC.

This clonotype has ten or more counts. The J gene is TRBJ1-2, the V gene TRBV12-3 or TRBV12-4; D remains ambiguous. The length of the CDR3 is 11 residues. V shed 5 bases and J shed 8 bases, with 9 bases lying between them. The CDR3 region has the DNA TGTGCCAGCAGTAAAGGGATCGGCTACACCTTC. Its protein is CASSKGIGYTF.

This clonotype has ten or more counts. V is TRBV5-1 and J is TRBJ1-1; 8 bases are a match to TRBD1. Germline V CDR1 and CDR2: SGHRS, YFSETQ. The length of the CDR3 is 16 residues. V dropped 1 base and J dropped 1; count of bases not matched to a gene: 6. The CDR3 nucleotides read TGCGCCAGCAGCTTGTGGCCAGGACAGGGGAACACTGAAGCTTTCTTT. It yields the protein CASSLWPGQGNTEAFF.